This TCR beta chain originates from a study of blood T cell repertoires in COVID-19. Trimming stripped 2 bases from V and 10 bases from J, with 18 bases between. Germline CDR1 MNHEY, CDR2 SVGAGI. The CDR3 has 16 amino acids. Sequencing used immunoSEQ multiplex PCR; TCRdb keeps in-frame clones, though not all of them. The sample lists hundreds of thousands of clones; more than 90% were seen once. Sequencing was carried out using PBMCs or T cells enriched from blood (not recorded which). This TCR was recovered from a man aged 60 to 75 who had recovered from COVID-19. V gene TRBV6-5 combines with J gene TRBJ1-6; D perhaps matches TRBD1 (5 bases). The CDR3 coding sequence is TGTGCCAGCAGTTACACACGGACATTTAGCCGCTCACCCCTCCACTTT. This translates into CASSYTRTFSRSPLHF.